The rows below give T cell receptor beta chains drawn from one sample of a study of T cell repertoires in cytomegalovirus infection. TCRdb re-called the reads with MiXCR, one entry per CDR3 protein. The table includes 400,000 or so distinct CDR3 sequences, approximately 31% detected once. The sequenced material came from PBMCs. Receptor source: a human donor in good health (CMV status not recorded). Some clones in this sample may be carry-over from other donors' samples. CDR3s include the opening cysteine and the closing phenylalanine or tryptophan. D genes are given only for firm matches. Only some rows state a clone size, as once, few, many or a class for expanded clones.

CDR3nt: TGTGCCACCCGCCCAACAGGGGTGTACACCGGGGAGCTGTTTTTT; CDR3aa: CATRPTGVYTGELFF; d_gene: TRBD1; v_gene: TRBV24-1; abundance: NA; j_gene: TRBJ2-2
CDR3nt: TGTGCCAGCAAACCGCGAAAGAGCTGGGGAAGTGAAAAACTGTTTTTT; CDR3aa: CASKPRKSWGSEKLFF; d_gene: NA; v_gene: TRBV6-6; abundance: NA; j_gene: TRBJ1-4
CDR3nt: TGTGCCAGCAGATCCCCCTACGAGCAGTACTTC; CDR3aa: CASRSPYEQYF; d_gene: NA; v_gene: TRBV6-1; abundance: few; j_gene: TRBJ2-7
CDR3nt: TGTGCCAGCAGCTTAGCCCACGCCTATGGCTACACCTTC; CDR3aa: CASSLAHAYGYTF; d_gene: NA; v_gene: TRBV7-2; abundance: NA; j_gene: TRBJ1-2
CDR3nt: TGTGCCAGCAGCCCCCATCGGAGTGGCGAGCAGTACTTC; CDR3aa: CASSPHRSGEQYF; d_gene: NA; v_gene: TRBV5-6; abundance: NA; j_gene: TRBJ2-7
CDR3nt: TGTGCCAGTAGTACCTTCAGAAACATTCAGTACTTC; CDR3aa: CASSTFRNIQYF; d_gene: NA; v_gene: TRBV19; abundance: NA; j_gene: TRBJ2-4
CDR3nt: TGTGCCAGCAGGACTAGCGGGGGGGCCTACGAGCAGTACTTC; CDR3aa: CASRTSGGAYEQYF; d_gene: TRBD2; v_gene: TRBV28; abundance: few; j_gene: TRBJ2-7
CDR3nt: TGCGCCAGCGCTTCCGGCGCGGAGGAGACCCAGTACTTC; CDR3aa: CASASGAEETQYF; d_gene: NA; v_gene: TRBV5-1; abundance: NA; j_gene: TRBJ2-5
CDR3nt: TGTGCCAGTAGTCCGACAACGAGGGGTATGAACACTGAAGCTTTCTTT; CDR3aa: CASSPTTRGMNTEAFF; d_gene: NA; v_gene: TRBV19; abundance: NA; j_gene: TRBJ1-1
CDR3nt: TGTGCCAGCAGGAGGGGGGGGTTAGAAAATAGCAATCAGCCCCAGCATTTT; CDR3aa: CASRRGGLENSNQPQHF; d_gene: NA; v_gene: TRBV2; abundance: NA; j_gene: TRBJ1-5
CDR3nt: TGTGCCAGCAGCTTAGGGGGGACAGGAGCCAAGAATGAGCAGTTCTTC; CDR3aa: CASSLGGTGAKNEQFF; d_gene: TRBD1; v_gene: TRBV7-2; abundance: many; j_gene: TRBJ2-1
CDR3nt: TGTGCCAGCAGAGGGGAAGGGTGGTCCTACACCTTC; CDR3aa: CASRGEGWSYTF; d_gene: NA; v_gene: TRBV11-2; abundance: NA; j_gene: TRBJ1-2
CDR3nt: TGTGCCACCAGTGATTTGGACGGGACCTCCTACAATGAGCAGTTCTTC; CDR3aa: CATSDLDGTSYNEQFF; d_gene: NA; v_gene: TRBV24-1; abundance: once; j_gene: TRBJ2-1
CDR3nt: TGTGCCAGCAGTTACCTCCGGACAGGGGTGAACACTGAAGCTTTCTTT; CDR3aa: CASSYLRTGVNTEAFF; d_gene: TRBD1; v_gene: TRBV6-2/TRBV6-3; abundance: NA; j_gene: TRBJ1-1
CDR3nt: TGCAGTGCTAGAAAAGACCCCGACAGCTCCTATAATTCACCCCTCCACTTT; CDR3aa: CSARKDPDSSYNSPLHF; d_gene: NA; v_gene: TRBV20-1; abundance: NA; j_gene: TRBJ1-6
CDR3nt: TGTGCCAGCAGCCCCCCCGCCCCGGGCACCGGGGAGCTGTTTTTT; CDR3aa: CASSPPAPGTGELFF; d_gene: NA; v_gene: TRBV7-2; abundance: many; j_gene: TRBJ2-2
CDR3nt: TGTGCCAGCAGTGGGTTTGGCTCACCCCTCCACTTT; CDR3aa: CASSGFGSPLHF; d_gene: NA; v_gene: TRBV28; abundance: few; j_gene: TRBJ1-6
CDR3nt: TGTGCCAGCAGTTACCTCCGACAGGGGATCACTGAAGCTTTCTTT; CDR3aa: CASSYLRQGITEAFF; d_gene: TRBD1; v_gene: TRBV6-2/TRBV6-3; abundance: NA; j_gene: TRBJ1-1
CDR3nt: TGTGCCAGCAGCCAGACAGGGCTGGTAAACTATGGCTACACCTTC; CDR3aa: CASSQTGLVNYGYTF; d_gene: TRBD1; v_gene: TRBV12-3/TRBV12-4; abundance: many; j_gene: TRBJ1-2
CDR3nt: TGTGCCAGCAGCATACGACTAGTTAGCTCCTACAATGAGAAGTTCTTC; CDR3aa: CASSIRLVSSYNEKFF; d_gene: NA; v_gene: TRBV28; abundance: NA; j_gene: TRBJ2-1
CDR3nt: TGTGCCAGCAGCGCCCACGCGGGACAGGGGCTAGGTGAAGCTTTCTTT; CDR3aa: CASSAHAGQGLGEAFF; d_gene: TRBD1; v_gene: TRBV9; abundance: NA; j_gene: TRBJ1-1
CDR3nt: TGTGCCAGCAGCCATGCGGGACAGGGTGGAACTGAAGCTTTCTTT; CDR3aa: CASSHAGQGGTEAFF; d_gene: TRBD1; v_gene: TRBV25-1; abundance: few; j_gene: TRBJ1-1
CDR3nt: TGTGCCAGCAGCTCAAATCGACTAGCGGGTTCCTACAATGAGCAGTTCTTC; CDR3aa: CASSSNRLAGSYNEQFF; d_gene: TRBD2; v_gene: TRBV5-6; abundance: NA; j_gene: TRBJ2-1
CDR3nt: TGTGCCAGCAGCCAAGATGGAAACCGGTGGGGCAATGAGCAGTTCTTC; CDR3aa: CASSQDGNRWGNEQFF; d_gene: NA; v_gene: TRBV14; abundance: NA; j_gene: TRBJ2-1
CDR3nt: TGTGCCAGCAGCAAAGGTAGCCAAGAGACCCAGTACTTC; CDR3aa: CASSKGSQETQYF; d_gene: NA; v_gene: TRBV7-3; abundance: NA; j_gene: TRBJ2-5
CDR3nt: TGTGCCAGCAGTGAAGCTGACTACAATGAGCAGTTCTTC; CDR3aa: CASSEADYNEQFF; d_gene: NA; v_gene: TRBV2; abundance: NA; j_gene: TRBJ2-1
CDR3nt: TGTGCCAGCAGTGGGTATTCCTACAATGAGCAGTTCTTC; CDR3aa: CASSGYSYNEQFF; d_gene: NA; v_gene: TRBV2; abundance: NA; j_gene: TRBJ2-1
CDR3nt: TGCAGTGCGGTGGGACAGGGGGCCAGAATTAATCAGCCCCAGCATTTT; CDR3aa: CSAVGQGARINQPQHF; d_gene: TRBD1; v_gene: TRBV20-1; abundance: NA; j_gene: TRBJ1-5
CDR3nt: TGTGCCAGCAGTAAACCCCGGGACAGGGTTACGCAGTATTTT; CDR3aa: CASSKPRDRVTQYF; d_gene: TRBD1; v_gene: TRBV6-2/TRBV6-3; abundance: NA; j_gene: TRBJ2-3
CDR3nt: TGTGCCAGCAGTTACGTGGCAGGCTATGGCTACACCTTC; CDR3aa: CASSYVAGYGYTF; d_gene: NA; v_gene: TRBV6-5; abundance: few; j_gene: TRBJ1-2
CDR3nt: TGTGCCAGCAGTGTGGCACAGGGGAATCAGCCCCAGCATTTT; CDR3aa: CASSVAQGNQPQHF; d_gene: TRBD1; v_gene: TRBV27; abundance: NA; j_gene: TRBJ1-5
CDR3nt: TGTGCCAGCAGTGATAAGAAGACAGTGCTTAACTATGGCTACACCTTC; CDR3aa: CASSDKKTVLNYGYTF; d_gene: NA; v_gene: TRBV25-1; abundance: NA; j_gene: TRBJ1-2
CDR3nt: TGTGCCAGCAGCTCCAATACCGGGACAGGGGCTATGAACACTGAAGCTTTCTTT; CDR3aa: CASSSNTGTGAMNTEAFF; d_gene: TRBD1; v_gene: TRBV7-6; abundance: few; j_gene: TRBJ1-1
CDR3nt: TGTGCCAGCAGTTCTACCGGGAGAAGAGAGACCCAGTACTTC; CDR3aa: CASSSTGRRETQYF; d_gene: NA; v_gene: TRBV27; abundance: NA; j_gene: TRBJ2-5
CDR3nt: TGTGCCAGCAGCACAGGACTAGCGGGGGGTAATACGCAGTATTTT; CDR3aa: CASSTGLAGGNTQYF; d_gene: TRBD2; v_gene: TRBV5-4; abundance: NA; j_gene: TRBJ2-3
CDR3nt: TGTGCCAGCAGTGAAGTAAGCGGGGGCCTCTCCGATACGCAGTATTTT; CDR3aa: CASSEVSGGLSDTQYF; d_gene: TRBD2; v_gene: TRBV2; abundance: NA; j_gene: TRBJ2-3
CDR3nt: TGTGCCAGCAATCAACAGGGGGCGAACACTGAAGCTTTCTTT; CDR3aa: CASNQQGANTEAFF; d_gene: TRBD1; v_gene: TRBV2; abundance: NA; j_gene: TRBJ1-1
CDR3nt: TGTGCCAGCAGATTGGACCGGGCCCATCCGCAGGACACTGAAGCTTTCTTT; CDR3aa: CASRLDRAHPQDTEAFF; d_gene: NA; v_gene: TRBV7-2; abundance: NA; j_gene: TRBJ1-1
CDR3nt: TGCAGTGCTAGAGCTAGCGGGGGCTCAGATACGCAGTATTTT; CDR3aa: CSARASGGSDTQYF; d_gene: TRBD2; v_gene: TRBV20-1; abundance: NA; j_gene: TRBJ2-3
CDR3nt: TGTGCCAGCAGTTACCTGCCACAAGGCTCCTACGAGCAGTACTTC; CDR3aa: CASSYLPQGSYEQYF; d_gene: NA; v_gene: TRBV6-5; abundance: few; j_gene: TRBJ2-7
CDR3nt: TGTGCCAGCAGTGTTCGAGCAGGGGAGTTCTCAAGAGCCGGGGAGCTGTTTTTT; CDR3aa: CASSVRAGEFSRAGELFF; d_gene: NA; v_gene: TRBV6-1; abundance: few; j_gene: TRBJ2-2
CDR3nt: TGTGCCAGCAGTTCTTCAGGACAGGGGGCTTACGGCTACACCTTC; CDR3aa: CASSSSGQGAYGYTF; d_gene: TRBD1; v_gene: TRBV6-2/TRBV6-3; abundance: NA; j_gene: TRBJ1-2
CDR3nt: TGTGCCAGCAGCCAAGAATTGGCAGCGATGAAGGGGGTATTTGGTTCGGGCAATCAGCCCCAGCATTTT; CDR3aa: CASSQELAAMKGVFGSGNQPQHF; d_gene: NA; v_gene: TRBV3-1; abundance: NA; j_gene: TRBJ1-5
CDR3nt: TGTTCCAGCAGGGGGGGCGTGGAAACTAATGAAAAACTGTTTTTT; CDR3aa: CSSRGGVETNEKLFF; d_gene: TRBD1; v_gene: TRBV27; abundance: once; j_gene: TRBJ1-4
CDR3nt: TGTGCCACCAGCAGAGTAGGGGACAGTAATGAAAAACTGTTTTTT; CDR3aa: CATSRVGDSNEKLFF; d_gene: TRBD1; v_gene: TRBV15; abundance: few; j_gene: TRBJ1-4
CDR3nt: TGTGCCAGCAGCTTAGAAGCTCTAGCGGGGGGCTCCTACGAGCAGTACTTC; CDR3aa: CASSLEALAGGSYEQYF; d_gene: TRBD2; v_gene: TRBV7-8; abundance: many; j_gene: TRBJ2-7
CDR3nt: TGTGCCAGCAGTTATGTTACTAATTCACCCCTCCACTTT; CDR3aa: CASSYVTNSPLHF; d_gene: NA; v_gene: TRBV5-4; abundance: NA; j_gene: TRBJ1-6
CDR3nt: TGTGCCAGCAGTTACCCGGGTAGCTACGAGCAGTACTTC; CDR3aa: CASSYPGSYEQYF; d_gene: NA; v_gene: TRBV6-5; abundance: NA; j_gene: TRBJ2-7
CDR3nt: TGTGCCAGCAGAGTACCCGGGACTAAGAGTAAAAGTGAGAAGTTCTTC; CDR3aa: CASRVPGTKSKSEKFF; d_gene: TRBD2; v_gene: TRBV11-2; abundance: NA; j_gene: TRBJ2-1